Listed below are T cell receptor beta chains from one sample, sequenced in a study of identical twins. MiXCR, applied by TCRdb to the 5' RACE reads, yields one record per CDR3 protein. Here the sample spans some 260,000 distinct CDR3 sequences, more than 12% being singletons. The sequenced material came from memory (CD45RO+) T cells sorted from blood. These receptors were collected from a woman younger than 35 in good health. CDR3s include the opening cysteine and the closing phenylalanine or tryptophan. D genes are given only for firm matches. Clone size is given for some rows only: seen once, a few or many times, or a class if the clone is expanded.

>TRBD1|12|TRBV7-2|NA|TRBJ2-7
TGTGCCAGCAGCTCCCGGGACAGGCCCGTCAATTTC
CASSSRDRPVNF
>TRBD2|18|TRBV4-2|few|TRBJ2-3
TGTGCCAGCAGCCAAACGTCCCGGGGACTAGAGGGGGCAGATACGCAGTATTTT
CASSQTSRGLEGADTQYF
>TRBD1|14|TRBV6-1|few|TRBJ2-2
TGTGCCAGTCGGGACAGGGTGAACACCGGGGAGCTGTTTTTT
CASRDRVNTGELFF
>TRBD1|15|TRBV10-1|NA|TRBJ2-6
TGCGCCAGCAGCGATACAGGGGCTGGGGCCAACGTCCTGACTTTC
CASSDTGAGANVLTF
>NA|12|TRBV6-1|NA|TRBJ2-1
TGTGCCAGCAGTGGGCAATGGAATGAGCAGTTCTTC
CASSGQWNEQFF
>NA|15|TRBV5-6|many|TRBJ1-2
TGTGCCAGCAGCCATTCCGTGGCGGACCTTTATGGCTACACCTTC
CASSHSVADLYGYTF
>NA|13|TRBV30|NA|TRBJ2-3
TGTGCCTGGAGTGGGGGGTTCACAGATACGCAGTATTTT
CAWSGGFTDTQYF
>TRBD1|14|TRBV11-2|few|TRBJ1-1
TGTGCCAGCAGTCCCGACAGGGACAGTTCCGAAGCTTTCTTT
CASSPDRDSSEAFF
>NA|12|TRBV7-2|few|TRBJ2-5
TGTGCCAGCAGCTCGGTCCAAGAGACCCAGTACTTC
CASSSVQETQYF
>NA|15|TRBV5-1|few|TRBJ2-3
TGCGCCAGCAGCCGTGGGACGGATAGCACAGATACGCAGTATTTT
CASSRGTDSTDTQYF
>NA|14|TRBV5-5|few|TRBJ2-2
TGTGCCAGCAGCTGGGCACCCGGCTACGGGGAGCTGTTTTTT
CASSWAPGYGELFF
>NA|12|TRBV3-1|few|TRBJ2-1
TGTGCCAGCAGCCCCCTACTGGGTGAGCAGTTCTTC
CASSPLLGEQFF
>NA|15|TRBV12-3/TRBV12-4|NA|TRBJ1-3
TGTGCCAGCAGTTCCGCGACTGCGGGGAGGAACACCATATATTTT
CASSSATAGRNTIYF
>TRBD2|12|TRBV20-1|NA|TRBJ2-1
TGCAGTGCCGGGAGGTCCTACAATGAGCAGTTCTTC
CSAGRSYNEQFF
>NA|12|TRBV3-1|NA|TRBJ2-1
TGTGCCAGCAGCCGGTCAGTCGGGGAGCAGTTCTTC
CASSRSVGEQFF
>NA|13|TRBV3-1|NA|TRBJ2-7
TGTGCCAGCAGCCAACGACTGGATTGGGAGCAGTACTTC
CASSQRLDWEQYF
>NA|13|TRBV29-1|NA|TRBJ1-6
TGCAGCGTTGCTACAGGGACCGGGTCACCCCTCCACTTT
CSVATGTGSPLHF
>TRBD2|15|TRBV5-1|NA|TRBJ2-7
TGCGCCAGCAGCCCCGTGCGAGCGGGAGATTACGAGCAGTACTTC
CASSPVRAGDYEQYF
>TRBD1|15|TRBV4-3|few|TRBJ2-1
TGCGCCAGCAGCCAAGCAGGGGGATTTAACAATGAGCAGTTCTTC
CASSQAGGFNNEQFF
>NA|13|TRBV12-5|few|TRBJ2-1
TGTGCTAGTGGTTCGGAGGCTTGGACGGGGCAGTTCTTC
CASGSEAWTGQFF
>NA|15|TRBV9|NA|TRBJ1-5
TGTGCCAGCAGCGCGGGGGGATTTAGCAATCAGCCCCAGCATTTT
CASSAGGFSNQPQHF
>TRBD2|17|TRBV5-1|few|TRBJ2-5
TGCGCCAGCAGCCCCAGCGTGAGCGGGGGGGCTCAAGAGACCCAGTACTTC
CASSPSVSGGAQETQYF
>NA|15|TRBV18|NA|TRBJ2-1
TGTGCCAGCTCACCACGGGGGAGCTCCTACAATGAGCAGTTCTTC
CASSPRGSSYNEQFF
>NA|15|TRBV6-5|NA|TRBJ2-1
TGTGCCAGCAGTTACACGTCCCCCTCCTACAATGAGCAGTTCTTC
CASSYTSPSYNEQFF
>NA|12|TRBV20-1|NA|TRBJ2-1
TGCAGTTCCCGGACACAGTCTAATGAGCAGTTCTTC
CSSRTQSNEQFF
>TRBD2|15|TRBV7-2|few|TRBJ2-5
TGTGCCAGCAGCTCTCTAGCGGGAGGCCGAGAGACCCAGTACTTC
CASSSLAGGRETQYF
>NA|12|TRBV20-1|few|TRBJ1-1
TGCAGTGCTAGAGTTACGGACACTGAAGCTTTCTTT
CSARVTDTEAFF
>NA|16|TRBV30|NA|TRBJ2-2
TGTGCCTGGAGTAAGGCTCTGGGTCGGGTCACCGGGGAGCTGTTTTTT
CAWSKALGRVTGELFF
>NA|15|TRBV3-1|NA|TRBJ2-3
TGTGCCAGCAGCCAAGGCGCTAGCTACACAGATACGCAGTATTTT
CASSQGASYTDTQYF
>NA|14|TRBV5-1|NA|TRBJ1-2
TGCGCCAGCTTTTCAAATCAGGGGATCGGCGGCTACACCTTC
CASFSNQGIGGYTF
>TRBD2|15|TRBV10-1|NA|TRBJ2-1
TGCGCCAGCAGTGAGGGGACTAGCGGGACCGATGAGCAGTTCTTC
CASSEGTSGTDEQFF
>TRBD2|14|TRBV20-1|NA|TRBJ2-7
TGCAGTGCTACGGGACTAGCGGGAGGCTACGAGCAGTACTTC
CSATGLAGGYEQYF